This T cell receptor (beta chain) was documented in a study of T-cell memory formation after mild COVID-19. Study conclusions and caveats: Contracting CD4+ clones lay largely in CM and EM, with CD8+ ones residing in EMRA. A second wave of clones peaked on day 37, and their SARS-CoV-2 specificity went unconfirmed. The study detected some responding clones in pre-infection memory, suggesting cross-reactive memory joined.

This clonotype was seen more than once but under ten times. The target antigen is unknown. With constant-segment primers, 5'RACE yielded cDNA libraries of TCR alpha and TCR beta that carried sample barcodes and UMIs. TCRdb used MiXCR to reprocess the 5' RACE reads, holding one entry per CDR3 protein. The sample contains 470,000 or so distinct CDR3 sequences, 15% to 20% of which appear only once. Germline V gene lookup returns CDR1 SGHTA and CDR2 FQGNSA. Deletions cut 1 base from V and 4 bases from J, with 13 bases between. The CDR3 has 15 residues. The chain employs TRBV7-2 and TRBJ1-2; D is perhaps TRBD1 (5 bases). The receptor was derived from an adult woman who had mild COVID-19 (a few samples of this study predate the infection). Cell type and time point are not known. The sequencing input was PBMCs or a T cell subset sorted from them (not recorded which). DNA for the CDR3: TGTGCCAGCAGCTTAGGCCGTTACGGGGGCTATGGCTACACCTTC. Encoded protein: CASSLGRYGGYGYTF.